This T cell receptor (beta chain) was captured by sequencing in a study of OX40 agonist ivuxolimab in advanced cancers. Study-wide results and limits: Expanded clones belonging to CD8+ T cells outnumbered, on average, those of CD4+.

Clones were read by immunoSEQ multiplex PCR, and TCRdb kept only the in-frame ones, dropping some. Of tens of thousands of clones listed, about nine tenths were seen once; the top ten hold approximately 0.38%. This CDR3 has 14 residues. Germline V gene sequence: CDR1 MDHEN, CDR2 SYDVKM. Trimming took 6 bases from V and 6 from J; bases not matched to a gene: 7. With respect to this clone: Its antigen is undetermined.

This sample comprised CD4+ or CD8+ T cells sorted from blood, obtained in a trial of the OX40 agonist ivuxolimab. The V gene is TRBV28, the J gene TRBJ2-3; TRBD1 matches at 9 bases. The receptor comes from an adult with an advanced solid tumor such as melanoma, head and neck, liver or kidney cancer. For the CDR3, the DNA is TGTGCCAGCAGCGGGGACAGGGTTGGTGATACGCAGTATTTT. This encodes CASSGDRVGDTQYF.